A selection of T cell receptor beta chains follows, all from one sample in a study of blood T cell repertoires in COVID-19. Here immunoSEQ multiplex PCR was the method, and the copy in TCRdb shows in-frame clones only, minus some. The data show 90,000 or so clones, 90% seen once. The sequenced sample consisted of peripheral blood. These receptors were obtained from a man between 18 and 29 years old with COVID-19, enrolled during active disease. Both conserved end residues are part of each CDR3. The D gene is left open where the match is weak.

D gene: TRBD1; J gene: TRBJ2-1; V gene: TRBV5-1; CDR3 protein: CASSFGTAIYNEQFF
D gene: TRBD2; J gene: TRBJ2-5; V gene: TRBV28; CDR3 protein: CASTGGGYSQYF
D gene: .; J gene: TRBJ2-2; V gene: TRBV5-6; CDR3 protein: CASTEARYGSSNTGELFF
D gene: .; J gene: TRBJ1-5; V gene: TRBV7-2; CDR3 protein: CASSLVTVNQPQHF
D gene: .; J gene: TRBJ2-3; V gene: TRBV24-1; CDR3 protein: CATSDSPVPTQYF
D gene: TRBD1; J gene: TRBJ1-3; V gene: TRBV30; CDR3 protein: CAWSDAVGQGPGNTIYF
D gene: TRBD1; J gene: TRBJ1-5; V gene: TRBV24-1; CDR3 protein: CATSDPRFTGKGDSSQRGNQPQHF
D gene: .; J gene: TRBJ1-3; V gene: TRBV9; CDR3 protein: CASSVDPIPRDTIYF
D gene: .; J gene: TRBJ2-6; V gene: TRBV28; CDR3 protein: CASNLSGANVLTF
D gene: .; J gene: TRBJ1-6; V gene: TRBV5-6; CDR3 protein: CASSLAGYNSPLHF
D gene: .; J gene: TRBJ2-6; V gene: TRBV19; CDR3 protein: CASSIGGPGANVLTF
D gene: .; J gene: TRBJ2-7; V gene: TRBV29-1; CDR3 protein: CSVKTGQTYEQYF
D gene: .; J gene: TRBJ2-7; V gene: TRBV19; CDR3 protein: CASSIVGGITYEQYF
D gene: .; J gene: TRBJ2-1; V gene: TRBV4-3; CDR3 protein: CASSQDRASELYEQFF
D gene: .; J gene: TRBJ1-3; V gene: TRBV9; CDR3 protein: CASSPGTEAGNTIYF
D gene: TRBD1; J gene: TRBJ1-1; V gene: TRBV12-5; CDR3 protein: CASGSPPGQGANTEAFF
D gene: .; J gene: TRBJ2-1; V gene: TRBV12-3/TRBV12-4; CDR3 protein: CASSFRGVNEQFF
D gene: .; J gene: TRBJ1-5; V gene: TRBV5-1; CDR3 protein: CASSLDITSNQPQHF
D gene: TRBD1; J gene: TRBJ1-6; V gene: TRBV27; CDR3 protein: CASSLLGGAGNSPLHF
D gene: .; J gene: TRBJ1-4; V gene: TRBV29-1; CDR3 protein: CSVRNRATNEKLFF
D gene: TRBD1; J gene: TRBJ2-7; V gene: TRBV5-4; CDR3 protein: CASSPGTGASYEQYF
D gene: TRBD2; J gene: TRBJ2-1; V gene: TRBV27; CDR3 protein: CASSLGLAANEQFF
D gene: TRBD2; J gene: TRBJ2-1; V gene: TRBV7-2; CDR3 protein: CASSIGRTRYNEQFF
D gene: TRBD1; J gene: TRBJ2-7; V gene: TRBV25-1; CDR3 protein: CASSAPETGVYEQYF
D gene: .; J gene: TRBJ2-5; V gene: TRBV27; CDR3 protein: CASSLSSSVETQYF
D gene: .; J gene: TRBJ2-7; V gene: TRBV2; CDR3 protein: CASSEASPGVAYEQYF
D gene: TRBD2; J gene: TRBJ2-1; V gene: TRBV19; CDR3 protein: CASRRLAGNEQFF
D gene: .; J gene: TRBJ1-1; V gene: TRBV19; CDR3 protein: CASSISRGTEAFF
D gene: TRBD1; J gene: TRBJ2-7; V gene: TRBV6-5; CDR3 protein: CASSYRGQGVYEQYF
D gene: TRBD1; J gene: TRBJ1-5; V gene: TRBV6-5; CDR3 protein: CASSRTGSNQPQHF
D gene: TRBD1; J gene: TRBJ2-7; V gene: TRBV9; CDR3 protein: CASSVGGAGGEQYF
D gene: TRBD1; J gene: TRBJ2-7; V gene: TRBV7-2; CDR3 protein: CASSSDRGGEQYF
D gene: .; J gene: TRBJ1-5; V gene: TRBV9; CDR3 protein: CASSVDGGGQPQHF
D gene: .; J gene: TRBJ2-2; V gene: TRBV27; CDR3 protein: CASRSGTGELFF
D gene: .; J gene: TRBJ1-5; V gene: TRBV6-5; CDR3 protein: CASDGQSNQPQHF
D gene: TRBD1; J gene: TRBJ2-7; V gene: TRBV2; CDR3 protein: CASSLGQGGFYEQYF
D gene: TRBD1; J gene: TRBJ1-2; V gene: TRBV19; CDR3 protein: CASSMLVGQGYGYTF
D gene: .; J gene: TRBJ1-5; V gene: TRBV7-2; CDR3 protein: CASSLETEYNQPQHF
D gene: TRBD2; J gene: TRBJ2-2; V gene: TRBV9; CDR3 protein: CASSAPGLAGRNTGELFF
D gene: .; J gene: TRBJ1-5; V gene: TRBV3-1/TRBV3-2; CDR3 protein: CASSHSGVSSNQPQHF
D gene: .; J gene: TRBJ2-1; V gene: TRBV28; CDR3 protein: CASSLRSDYNEQFF
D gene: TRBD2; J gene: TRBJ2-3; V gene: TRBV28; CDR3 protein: CASRREVEDTQYF
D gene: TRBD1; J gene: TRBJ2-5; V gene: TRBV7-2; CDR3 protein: CASSLAGQGGGETQYF
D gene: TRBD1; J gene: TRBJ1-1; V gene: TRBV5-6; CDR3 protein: CASSDGQGMNTEAFF
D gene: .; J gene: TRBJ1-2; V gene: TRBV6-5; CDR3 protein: CAVTVGGYYGYTF
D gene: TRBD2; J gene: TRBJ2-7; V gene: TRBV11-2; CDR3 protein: CASSLSFAGGVYEQYF
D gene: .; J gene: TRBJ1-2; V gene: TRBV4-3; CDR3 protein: CASSQVLIGRRNYGYTF
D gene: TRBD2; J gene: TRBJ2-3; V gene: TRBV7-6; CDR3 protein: CASSYTGTRGDTQYF
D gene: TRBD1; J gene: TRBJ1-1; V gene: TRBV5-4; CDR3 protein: CASRGGTGRMNTEAFF
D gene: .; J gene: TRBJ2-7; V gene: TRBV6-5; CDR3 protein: CASSWGVSYEQYF
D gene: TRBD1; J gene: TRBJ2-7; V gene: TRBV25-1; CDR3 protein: CASSAGGLVEQYF
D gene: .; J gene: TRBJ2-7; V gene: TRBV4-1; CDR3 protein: CASSRPGDYEQYF
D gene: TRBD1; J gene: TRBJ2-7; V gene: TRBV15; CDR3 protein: CATSRDRGQGLNEQYF